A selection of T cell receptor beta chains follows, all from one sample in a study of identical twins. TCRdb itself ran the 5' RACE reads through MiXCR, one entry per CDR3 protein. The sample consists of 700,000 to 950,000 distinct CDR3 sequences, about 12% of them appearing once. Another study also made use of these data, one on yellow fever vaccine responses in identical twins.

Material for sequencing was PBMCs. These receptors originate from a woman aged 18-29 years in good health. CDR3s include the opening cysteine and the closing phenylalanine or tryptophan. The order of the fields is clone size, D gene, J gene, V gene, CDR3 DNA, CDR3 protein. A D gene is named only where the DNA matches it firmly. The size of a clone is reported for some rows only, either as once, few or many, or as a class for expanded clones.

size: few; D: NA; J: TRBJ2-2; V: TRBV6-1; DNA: TGTGCCAGCGCCCGATGGGAGTCCGGGGAGCTGTTTTTT; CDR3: CASARWESGELFF
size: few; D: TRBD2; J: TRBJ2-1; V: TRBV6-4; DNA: TGTGCCAGCAGTGAGCAATTTGGACTAGGCGCCAATGAGCAGTTCTTC; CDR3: CASSEQFGLGANEQFF
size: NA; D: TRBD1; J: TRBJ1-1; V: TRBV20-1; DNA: TGCAGTGCTGCCAGGGACAGGGGCACTGAAGCTTTCTTT; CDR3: CSAARDRGTEAFF
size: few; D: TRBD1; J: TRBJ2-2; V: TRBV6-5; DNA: TGTGCCAGCAGTTACTCGAGGACAGGGCCCACCGGGGAGCTGTTTTTT; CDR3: CASSYSRTGPTGELFF
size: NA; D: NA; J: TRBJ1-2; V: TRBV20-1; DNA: TGCAGTGCTCCGAGGAGTAACAACTATGGCTACACCTTC; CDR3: CSAPRSNNYGYTF
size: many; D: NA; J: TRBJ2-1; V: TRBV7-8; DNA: TGTGCCAGCAGCTTAGTAGGGTCAAACAATGAGCAGTTCTTC; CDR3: CASSLVGSNNEQFF
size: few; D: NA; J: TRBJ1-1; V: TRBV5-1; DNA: TGCGCCAGCAGCTTGGATTCACTCCCTCTAACTTTCTTT; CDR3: CASSLDSLPLTFF
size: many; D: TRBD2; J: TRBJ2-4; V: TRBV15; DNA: TGTGCCACCAGCAGAGAATGGGGTGCGGGAGATACATCCGTAGCCAAAAACATTCAGTACTTC; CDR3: CATSREWGAGDTSVAKNIQYF
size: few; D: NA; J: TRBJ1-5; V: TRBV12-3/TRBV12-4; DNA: TGTGCCAGCACCTGGACCGAGAATCAGCCCCAGCATTTT; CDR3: CASTWTENQPQHF
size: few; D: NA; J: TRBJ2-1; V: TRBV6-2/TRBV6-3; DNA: TGTGCCACCGACCGTTTTGGGGCGGGGATGGTGAATGAGCAGTTCTTC; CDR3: CATDRFGAGMVNEQFF
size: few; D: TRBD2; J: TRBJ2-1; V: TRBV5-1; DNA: TGCGCCAGCAGCTTGGAGGCGACTAGCGGGGGTCTCTACAATGAGCAGTTCTTC; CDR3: CASSLEATSGGLYNEQFF
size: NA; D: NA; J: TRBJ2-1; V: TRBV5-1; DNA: TGCGCCAGCAGCTTGGGGCGGGCTGTCTACAATGAGCAGTTCTTC; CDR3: CASSLGRAVYNEQFF
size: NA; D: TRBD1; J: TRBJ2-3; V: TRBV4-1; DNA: TGCGCCAGCAGCCAAGCAGGGGGAGTAGATACGCAGTATTTT; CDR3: CASSQAGGVDTQYF
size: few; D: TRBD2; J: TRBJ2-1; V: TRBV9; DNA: TGTGCCAGCAGCGTAGGTGGCGGGAGTGGGTACAATGAGCAGTTCTTC; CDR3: CASSVGGGSGYNEQFF
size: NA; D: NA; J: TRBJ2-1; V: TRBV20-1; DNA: TGCAGTGCTAGAGATCTCGGAGTTGGCAATGAGCAGTTCTTC; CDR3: CSARDLGVGNEQFF
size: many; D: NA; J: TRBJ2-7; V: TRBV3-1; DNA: TGTGCCAGCAGCCCGATTCGGACGACTAGTCAGGTGCAGTACTTC; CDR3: CASSPIRTTSQVQYF
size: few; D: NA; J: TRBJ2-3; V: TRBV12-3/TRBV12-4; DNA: TGTGCCAGCGCCGGAGCCCGGCGAACTAGCACAGATACGCAGTATTTT; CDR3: CASAGARRTSTDTQYF
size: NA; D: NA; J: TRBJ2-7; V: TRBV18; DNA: TGTGCCAGCTCACCACTTCAGGGCCCCTACGAGCAGTACTTC; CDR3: CASSPLQGPYEQYF
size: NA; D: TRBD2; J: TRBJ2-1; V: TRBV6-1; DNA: TGTGCCAGCAGCAGACTAGCGGGAGAAGGGAATGAGCAGTTCTTC; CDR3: CASSRLAGEGNEQFF
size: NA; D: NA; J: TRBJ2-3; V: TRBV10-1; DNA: TGCGCCAGCAGTGGTAGTAGGGGCACAGATACGCAGTATTTT; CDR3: CASSGSRGTDTQYF
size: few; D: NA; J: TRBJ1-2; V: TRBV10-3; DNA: TGTGCCATCAGCCCACTACCAGAGGGGATCTATGGCTACACCTTC; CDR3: CAISPLPEGIYGYTF
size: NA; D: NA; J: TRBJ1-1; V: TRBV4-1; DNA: TGCGCCAGCAGCGGGGGACAACAGAACACTGAAGCTTTCTTT; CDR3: CASSGGQQNTEAFF
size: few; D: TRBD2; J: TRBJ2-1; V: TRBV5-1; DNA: TGCGCCAGCAGCTCTCCTAGCGGGATAAATGAGCAGTTCTTC; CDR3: CASSSPSGINEQFF
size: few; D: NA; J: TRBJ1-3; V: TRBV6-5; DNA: TGTGCCAGCAGTTACGCGAACCTCGGAAACACCATATATTTT; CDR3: CASSYANLGNTIYF
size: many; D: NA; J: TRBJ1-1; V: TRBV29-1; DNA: TGCAGCGTTGAGAGGGGGAGGACTAACCCTTTCTTT; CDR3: CSVERGRTNPFF
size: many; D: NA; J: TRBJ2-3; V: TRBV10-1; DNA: TGCGCCAGCAGTGAGGGGCTTCATACGCAGTATTTT; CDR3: CASSEGLHTQYF
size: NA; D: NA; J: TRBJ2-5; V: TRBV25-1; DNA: TGTGCCAGCAGCGAGGGGGGAGCGGGAGAGACCCAGTACTTC; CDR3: CASSEGGAGETQYF
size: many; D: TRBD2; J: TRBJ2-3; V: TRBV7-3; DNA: TGTGCCAGCAGCCGGGGGGGTCACACAGATACGCAGTATTTT; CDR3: CASSRGGHTDTQYF
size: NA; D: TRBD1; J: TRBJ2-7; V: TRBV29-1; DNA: TGCAGCGTGACCGGGACAGGGGATTACTACGAGCAGTACTTC; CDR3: CSVTGTGDYYEQYF
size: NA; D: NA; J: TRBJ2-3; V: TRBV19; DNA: TGTGCCAGTAGTTACGCCACTCAGCGGGGCACAGATACGCAGTATTTT; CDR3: CASSYATQRGTDTQYF
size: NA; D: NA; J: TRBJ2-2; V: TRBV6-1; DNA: TGTGCCAGCAGTGAAATCCGGGGAGGGGGCAAGTCTAACACCGGGGAGCTGTTTTTT; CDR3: CASSEIRGGGKSNTGELFF
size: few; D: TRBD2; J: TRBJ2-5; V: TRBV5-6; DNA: TGTGCCAGCAGCTTAACCCCCGCTAGCGGTCGTGAGGGCCAGTACTTC; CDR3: CASSLTPASGREGQYF
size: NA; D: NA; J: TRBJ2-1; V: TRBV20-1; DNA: TGCAGTGCTAGAGATCCCGGGAGAAAGAGTGAGCAGTTCTTC; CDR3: CSARDPGRKSEQFF
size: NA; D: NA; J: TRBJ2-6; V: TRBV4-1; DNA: TGCGCCAGCAGCCAGATTGCGGGGGCCACCATCTCTGGGGCCAACGTCCTGACTTTC; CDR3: CASSQIAGATISGANVLTF
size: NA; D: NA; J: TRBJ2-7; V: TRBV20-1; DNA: TGCAGTGCTAGAGAGACAGGTCACTACGAGCAGTACTTC; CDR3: CSARETGHYEQYF
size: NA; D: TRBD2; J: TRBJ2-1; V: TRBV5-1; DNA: TGCGCCAGCAGCTTCGGGATAGCGGGACTTAGTGAGCAGTTCTTC; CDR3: CASSFGIAGLSEQFF
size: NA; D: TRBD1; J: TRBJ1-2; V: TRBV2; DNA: TGTGCCAGCTTTGACAGGGCGAATGGCTACACCTTC; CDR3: CASFDRANGYTF
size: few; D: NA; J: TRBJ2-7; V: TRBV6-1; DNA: TGTGCCAGCACCCGAGCCTGGGGCAGCTCCTACGAGCAGTACTTC; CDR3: CASTRAWGSSYEQYF
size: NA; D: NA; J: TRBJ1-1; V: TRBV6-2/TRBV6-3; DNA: TGTGCCAGCACCGATGGACACCCCACGAGGAACACTGAAGCTTTCTTT; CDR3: CASTDGHPTRNTEAFF
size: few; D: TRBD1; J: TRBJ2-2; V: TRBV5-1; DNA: TGCGCCAGCAGCGTCGACAGGGTCCACGGGGAGCTGTTTTTT; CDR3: CASSVDRVHGELFF
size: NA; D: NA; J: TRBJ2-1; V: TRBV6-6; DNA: TGTGCCAGCAGTTACCCCCCTGACAATGAGCAGTTCTTC; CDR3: CASSYPPDNEQFF
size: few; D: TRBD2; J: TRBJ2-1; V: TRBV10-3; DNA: TGTGCCATCAGTGATGGGGCTAGCGGCGACAATGAGCAGTTCTTC; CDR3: CAISDGASGDNEQFF
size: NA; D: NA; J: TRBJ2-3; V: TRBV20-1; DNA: TGCAGTGCTAGAGGTCTGTCGGAGACCGCAGATACGCAGTATTTT; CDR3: CSARGLSETADTQYF
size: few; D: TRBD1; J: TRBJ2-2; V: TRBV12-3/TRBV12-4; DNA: TGTGCCAGCAGTGACAGGGCGGACGGGGAGCTGTTTTTT; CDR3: CASSDRADGELFF
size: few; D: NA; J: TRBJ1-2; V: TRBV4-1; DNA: TGCGCCAGCAGCCAAGCGTGGCAGGAGGTTGACGGCTACACCTTC; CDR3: CASSQAWQEVDGYTF